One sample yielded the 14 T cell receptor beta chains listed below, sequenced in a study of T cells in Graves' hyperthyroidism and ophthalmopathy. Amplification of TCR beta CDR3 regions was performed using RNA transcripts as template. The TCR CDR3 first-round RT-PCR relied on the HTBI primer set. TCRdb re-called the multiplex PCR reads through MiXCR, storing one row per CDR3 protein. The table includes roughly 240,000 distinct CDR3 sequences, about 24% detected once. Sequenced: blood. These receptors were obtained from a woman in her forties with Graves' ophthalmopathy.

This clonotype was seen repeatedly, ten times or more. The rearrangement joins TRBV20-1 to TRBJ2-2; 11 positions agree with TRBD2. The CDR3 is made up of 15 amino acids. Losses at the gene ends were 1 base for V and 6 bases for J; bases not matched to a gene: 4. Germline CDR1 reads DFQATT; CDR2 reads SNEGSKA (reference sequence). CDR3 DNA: TGCAGTGCTAGAGTAGCGGGAGGGGCCGCCGGGGAGCTGTTTTTT. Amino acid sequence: CSARVAGGAAGELFF.

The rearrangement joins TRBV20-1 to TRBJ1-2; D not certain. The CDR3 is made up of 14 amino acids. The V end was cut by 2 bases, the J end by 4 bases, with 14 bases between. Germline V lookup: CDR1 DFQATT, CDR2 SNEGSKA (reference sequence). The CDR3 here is CSARPALGAYGYTF. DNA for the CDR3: TGCAGTGCTAGACCCGCACTGGGAGCCTATGGCTACACCTTC.

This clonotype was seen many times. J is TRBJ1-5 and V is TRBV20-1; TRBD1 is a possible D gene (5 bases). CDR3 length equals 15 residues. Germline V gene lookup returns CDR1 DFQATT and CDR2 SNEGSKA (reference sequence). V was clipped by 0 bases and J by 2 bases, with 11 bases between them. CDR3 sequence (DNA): TGCAGTGCTAGAGAACCCCGGGGGGGCAATCAGCCCCAGCATTTT. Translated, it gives CSAREPRGGNQPQHF.

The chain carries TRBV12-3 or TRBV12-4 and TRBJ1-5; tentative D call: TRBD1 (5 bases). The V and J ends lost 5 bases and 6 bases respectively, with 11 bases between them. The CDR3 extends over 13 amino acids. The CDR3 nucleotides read TGTGCCAGCAGTCCAGGGCAAGGTCAGCCCCAGCATTTT. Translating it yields CASSPGQGQPQHF.

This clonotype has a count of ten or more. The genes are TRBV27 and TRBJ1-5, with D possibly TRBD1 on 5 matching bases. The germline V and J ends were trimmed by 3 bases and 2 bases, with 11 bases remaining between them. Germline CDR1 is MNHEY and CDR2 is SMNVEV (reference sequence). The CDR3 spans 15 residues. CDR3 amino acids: CASSLGPFGNQPQHF. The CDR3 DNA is TGTGCCAGCAGTTTGGGACCTTTTGGCAATCAGCCCCAGCATTTT.

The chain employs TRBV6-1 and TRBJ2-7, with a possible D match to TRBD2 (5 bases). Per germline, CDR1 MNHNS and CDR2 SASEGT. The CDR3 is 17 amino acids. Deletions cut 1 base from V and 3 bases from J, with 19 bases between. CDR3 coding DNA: TGTGCCAGCAGTGAAGGGCCAGGTATGAGGGTGGACTACGAGCAGTACTTC. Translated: CASSEGPGMRVDYEQYF.

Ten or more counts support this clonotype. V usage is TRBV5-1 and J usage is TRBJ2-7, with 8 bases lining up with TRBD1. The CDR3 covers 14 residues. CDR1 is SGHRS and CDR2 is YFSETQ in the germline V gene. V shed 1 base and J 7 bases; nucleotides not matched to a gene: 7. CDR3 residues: CASSLIRGPSEQYF. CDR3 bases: TGCGCCAGCAGCTTGATCAGGGGGCCCTCAGAGCAGTACTTC. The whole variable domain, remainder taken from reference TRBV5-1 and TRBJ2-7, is KAGVTQTPRYLIKTRGQQVTLSCSPISGHRSVSWYQQTPGQGLQFLFEYFSETQRNKGNFPGRFSGRQFSNSRSEMNVSTLELGDSALYLCASSLIRGPSEQYFGPGTRLTVT.

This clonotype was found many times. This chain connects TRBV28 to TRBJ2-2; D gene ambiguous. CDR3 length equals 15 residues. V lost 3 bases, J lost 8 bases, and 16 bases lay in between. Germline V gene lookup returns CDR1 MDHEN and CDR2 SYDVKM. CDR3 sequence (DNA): TGTGCCAGCAGTTTCCCGGCAGGTGGTCGGGGGGAGCTGTTTTTT. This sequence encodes CASSFPAGGRGELFF.

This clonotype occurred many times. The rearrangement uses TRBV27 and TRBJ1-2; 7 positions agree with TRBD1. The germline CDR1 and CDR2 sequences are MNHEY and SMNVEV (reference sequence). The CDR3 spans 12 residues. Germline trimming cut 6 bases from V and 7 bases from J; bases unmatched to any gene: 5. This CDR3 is CASRTGPRGYTF. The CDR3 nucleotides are TGTGCCAGCAGGACAGGGCCCCGTGGCTACACCTTC.

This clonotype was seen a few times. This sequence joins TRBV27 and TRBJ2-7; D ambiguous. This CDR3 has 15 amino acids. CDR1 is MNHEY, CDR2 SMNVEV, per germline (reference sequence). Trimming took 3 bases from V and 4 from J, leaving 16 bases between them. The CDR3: CASSFSLDTMYEQYF. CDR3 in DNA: TGTGCCAGCAGTTTCTCTCTAGATACTATGTACGAGCAGTACTTC.

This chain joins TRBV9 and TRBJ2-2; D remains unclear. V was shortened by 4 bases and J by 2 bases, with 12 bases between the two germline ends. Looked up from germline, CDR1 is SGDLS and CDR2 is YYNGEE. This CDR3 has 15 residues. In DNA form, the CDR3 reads TGTGCCAGCAGCACGCGACTCTCTAACACCGGGGAGCTGTTTTTT. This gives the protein CASSTRLSNTGELFF.

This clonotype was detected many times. The CDR3 loop is CASSDNRDDWLGANVLTF. The CDR3 DNA follows: TGTGCCAGCAGCGATAACCGGGACGACTGGCTGGGGGCCAACGTCCTGACTTTC. The rearrangement joins TRBV11-1 to TRBJ2-6; perhaps D is TRBD1 or TRBD2 (5 bases each). The CDR3 totals 18 residues. V lost 5 bases and J 4 bases, leaving 21 bases between the germline ends. CDR1 and CDR2 from the germline V gene are SGHAT and FQDESV (reference sequence).

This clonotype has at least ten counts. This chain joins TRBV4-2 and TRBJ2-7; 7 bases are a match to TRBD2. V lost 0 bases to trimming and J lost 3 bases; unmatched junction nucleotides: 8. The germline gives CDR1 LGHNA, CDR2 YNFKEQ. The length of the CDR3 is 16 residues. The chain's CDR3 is CASSQDSPGGSYEQYF. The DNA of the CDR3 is TGTGCCAGCAGCCAAGATTCCCCGGGAGGAAGCTACGAGCAGTACTTC.

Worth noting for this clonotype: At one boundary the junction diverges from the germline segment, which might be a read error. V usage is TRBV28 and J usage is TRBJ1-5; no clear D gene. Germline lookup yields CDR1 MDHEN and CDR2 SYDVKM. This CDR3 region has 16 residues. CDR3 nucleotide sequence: TGTGCCACCAGTGACGCCGGTTATGGAGGCAATCAGCCCCAGCATTTT. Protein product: CATSDAGYGGNQPQHF. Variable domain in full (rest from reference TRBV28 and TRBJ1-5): DVKVTQSSRYLVKRTGEKVFLECVQDMDHENMFWYRQDPGLGLRLIYFSYDVKMKEKGDIPEGYSVSREKKERFSLILESASTNQTSMYLCATSDAGYGGNQPQHFGDGTRLSIL.